The rows below give T cell receptor beta chains drawn from one sample of a study of shared T cell receptors in the human thymus. Method: immunoSEQ multiplex PCR; TCRdb's copy keeps in-frame clones and lacks some. The table has under 700,000 clones, roughly 74% seen once; the top ten hold about 0.012%. The sample was also linked to a second study, of human thymus T cells.

The specimen sequenced was thymocytes. These receptors all come from a boy under two years old with a congenital heart defect. Both conserved end residues are trimmed from each CDR3. The order of the fields is V gene, J gene, CDR3 length, CDR3 protein.

TRBV4-3	TRBJ2-1	10	ASSQGSSQQF
TRBV7-2	TRBJ2-4	14	ASSLARTGAKNIQY
TRBV14	TRBJ2-1	11	ASTRAGYHEQF
TRBV27	TRBJ2-7	13	ASSLEASGLYEQY
TRBV27	TRBJ2-6	14	ASLLYRSSGANVLT
TRBV25-1	TRBJ1-5	12	ASSAQGRNQPQH
TRBV27	TRBJ2-1	13	ASSYTKRELHEQF
TRBV6-5	TRBJ2-7	13	ASSCLAGSPYEQY
TRBV20-1	TRBJ2-1	6	SRQGGF
TRBV6-1	TRBJ2-7	13	ASSPTSGLSYEQY
TRBV5-4	TRBJ1-1	15	ASSLVPQRFMNTEAF
TRBV4-1	TRBJ2-3	15	ASSQDGAIPSTDTQY
TRBV11-2	TRBJ1-4	12	ASSLQGRREKLF
TRBV27	TRBJ2-7	11	ASSLRGTYEQY
TRBV28	TRBJ2-1	13	ASSSGTGTYNEQF
TRBV27	TRBJ2-6	13	ASSAPSVGANVLT
TRBV7-2	TRBJ1-4	14	ASSLEQGKDNEKLF
TRBV4-1	TRBJ1-2	13	ASSQESSANYGYT
TRBV6-5	TRBJ2-7	14	ASSYGLRTGHYEQY
TRBV7-9	TRBJ2-7	13	ASSQGHGWVYEQY
TRBV10-2	TRBJ1-2	15	ASSEVRTGAGDYGYT
TRBV18	TRBJ2-7	10	ASSPWGGEQY
TRBV6-4	TRBJ2-3	13	ASSDSWEGGDTQY
TRBV4-3	TRBJ2-6	15	ASSQTGGDSGANVLT
TRBV5-6	TRBJ2-7	12	ASSLRDTAYEQY
TRBV4-1	TRBJ1-5	15	ASSQVVLKGGDQPQH
TRBV29-1	TRBJ2-1	15	SAGRSSLWAIYNEQF
TRBV28	TRBJ1-5	12	ANQKAGVYQPQH
TRBV30	TRBJ2-7	11	AWSKATFYEQY
TRBV28	TRBJ2-7	13	ASSLLMTTIYEQY
TRBV4-1	TRBJ2-7	17	ASSQEGAWSGSSAYEQY
TRBV2	TRBJ2-1	17	ASSDSRDRDENSYNEQF
TRBV18	TRBJ2-7	12	ASSPGQTSYEQY
TRBV19	TRBJ1-5	11	ASSGRDNQPQH
TRBV6-5	TRBJ2-7	9	ASSGVEEQY
TRBV7-9	TRBJ1-5	15	ASSPGTGKNSNQPQH
TRBV5-6	TRBJ1-5	14	ASSLAGQGGGQPQH
TRBV5-6	TRBJ2-7	11	ASSWDRTYEQY
TRBV27	TRBJ1-1	12	ASSGRTGWTEAF
TRBV19	TRBJ1-4	13	ASSPERATNEKLF
TRBV14	TRBJ1-1	11	ASSQALGGGAF
TRBV14	TRBJ2-7	14	ASSPEDSQRAYEQY
TRBV29-1	TRBJ2-4	14	SAIEEASDTKNIQY
TRBV15	TRBJ2-5	11	ATSRGQQETQY
TRBV15	TRBJ2-7	13	ATSVPSGRFDEQY